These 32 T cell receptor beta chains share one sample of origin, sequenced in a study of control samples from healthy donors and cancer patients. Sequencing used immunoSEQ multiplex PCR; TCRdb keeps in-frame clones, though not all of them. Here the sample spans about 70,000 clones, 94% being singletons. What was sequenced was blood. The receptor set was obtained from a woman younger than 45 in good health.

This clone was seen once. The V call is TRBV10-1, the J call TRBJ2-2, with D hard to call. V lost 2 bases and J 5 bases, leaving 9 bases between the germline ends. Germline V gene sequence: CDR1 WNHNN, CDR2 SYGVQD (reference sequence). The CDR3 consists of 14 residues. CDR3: CASSEASWTGELFF. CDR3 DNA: TGCGCCAGCAGTGAGGCTAGTTGGACCGGGGAGCTGTTTTTT.

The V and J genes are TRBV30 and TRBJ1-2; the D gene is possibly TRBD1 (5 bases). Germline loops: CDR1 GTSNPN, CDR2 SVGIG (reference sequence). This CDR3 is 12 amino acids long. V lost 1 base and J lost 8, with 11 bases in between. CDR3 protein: CAWSALQGGYTF. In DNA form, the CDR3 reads TGTGCCTGGAGTGCCCTTCAGGGAGGCTACACCTTC.

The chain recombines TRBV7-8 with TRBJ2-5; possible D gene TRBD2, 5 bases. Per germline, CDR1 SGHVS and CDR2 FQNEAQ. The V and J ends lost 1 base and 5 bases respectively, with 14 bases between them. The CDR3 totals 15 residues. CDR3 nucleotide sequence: TGTGCCAGCAGCTTAGTATCGGGGTCGGGGGAGACCCAGTACTTC. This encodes CASSLVSGSGETQYF.

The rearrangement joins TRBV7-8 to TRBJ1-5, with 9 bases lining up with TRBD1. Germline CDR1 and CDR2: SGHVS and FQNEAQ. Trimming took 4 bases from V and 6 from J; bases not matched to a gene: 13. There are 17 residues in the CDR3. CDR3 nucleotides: TGTGCCAGCAGCTCTATGGTTGGGACAGGGCTGGGTCAGCCCCAGCATTTT. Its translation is CASSSMVGTGLGQPQHF. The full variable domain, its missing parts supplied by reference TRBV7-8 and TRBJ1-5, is GAGVSQSPRYKVAKRGQDVALRCDPISGHVSLFWYQQALGQGPEFLTYFQNEAQLDKSGLPSDRFFAERPEGSVSTLKIQRTQQEDSAVYLCASSSMVGTGLGQPQHFGDGTRLSIL.

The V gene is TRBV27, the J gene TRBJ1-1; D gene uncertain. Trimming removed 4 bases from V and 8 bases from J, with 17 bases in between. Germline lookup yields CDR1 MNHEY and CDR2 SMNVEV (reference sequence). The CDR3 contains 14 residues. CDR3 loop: CASSSGMGSVEAFF. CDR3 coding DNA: TGTGCCAGCAGTTCCGGGATGGGGTCGGTGGAAGCTTTCTTT.

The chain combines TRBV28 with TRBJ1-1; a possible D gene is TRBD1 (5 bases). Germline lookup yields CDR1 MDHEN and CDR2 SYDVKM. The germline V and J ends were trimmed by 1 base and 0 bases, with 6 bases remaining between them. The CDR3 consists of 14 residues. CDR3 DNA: TGTGCCAGCAGTTTATTAGGGGTGAACACTGAAGCTTTCTTT. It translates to CASSLLGVNTEAFF.

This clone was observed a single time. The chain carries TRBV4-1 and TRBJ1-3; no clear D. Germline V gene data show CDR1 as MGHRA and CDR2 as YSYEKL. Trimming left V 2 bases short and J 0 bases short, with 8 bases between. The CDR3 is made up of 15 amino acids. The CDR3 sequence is CASSQLTGSGNTIYF. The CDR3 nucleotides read TGCGCCAGCAGCCAATTGACGGGCTCTGGAAACACCATATATTTT.

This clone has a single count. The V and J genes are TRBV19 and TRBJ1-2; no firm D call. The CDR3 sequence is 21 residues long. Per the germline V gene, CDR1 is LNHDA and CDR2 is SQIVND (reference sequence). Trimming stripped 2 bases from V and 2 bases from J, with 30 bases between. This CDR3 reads CASSIIGSPSEQKDPNYGYTF. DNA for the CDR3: TGTGCCAGTAGTATAATAGGGAGCCCGAGTGAACAGAAAGATCCAAACTATGGCTACACCTTC.

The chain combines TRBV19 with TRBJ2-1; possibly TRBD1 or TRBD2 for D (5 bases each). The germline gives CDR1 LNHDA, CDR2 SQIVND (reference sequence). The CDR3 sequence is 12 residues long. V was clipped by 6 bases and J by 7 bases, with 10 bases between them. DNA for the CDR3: TGTGCCAGTAGAGAGGGGTGGAATGAGCAGTTCTTC. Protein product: CASREGWNEQFF.

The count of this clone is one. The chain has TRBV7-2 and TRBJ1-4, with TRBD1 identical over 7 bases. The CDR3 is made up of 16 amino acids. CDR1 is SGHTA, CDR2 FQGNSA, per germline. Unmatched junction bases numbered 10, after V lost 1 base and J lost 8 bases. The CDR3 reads CASSLDTTGPWEKLFF. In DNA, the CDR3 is TGTGCCAGCAGCTTAGACACGACAGGGCCGTGGGAAAAACTGTTTTTT.

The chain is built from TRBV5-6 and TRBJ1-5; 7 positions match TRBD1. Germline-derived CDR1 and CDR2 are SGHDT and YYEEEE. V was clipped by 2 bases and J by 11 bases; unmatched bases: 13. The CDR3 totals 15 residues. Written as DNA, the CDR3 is TGTGCCAGCAGCTTCGGTGCGACAGGGTCATCAGCCCAGCATTTT. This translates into CASSFGATGSSAQHF.

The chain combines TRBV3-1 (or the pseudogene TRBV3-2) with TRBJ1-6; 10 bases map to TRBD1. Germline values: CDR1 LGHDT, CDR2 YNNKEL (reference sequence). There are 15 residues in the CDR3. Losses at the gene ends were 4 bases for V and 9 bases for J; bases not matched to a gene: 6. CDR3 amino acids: CASSPGTGESSPLHF. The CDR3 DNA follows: TGTGCCAGCAGCCCGGGGACAGGGGAGAGTTCACCCCTCCACTTT.

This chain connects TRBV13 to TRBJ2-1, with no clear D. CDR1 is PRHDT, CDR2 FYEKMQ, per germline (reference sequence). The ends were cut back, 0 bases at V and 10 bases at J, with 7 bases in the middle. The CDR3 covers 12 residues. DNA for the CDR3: TGTGCCAGCAGCTTAGGCAATGCAGAGCAGTTCTTC. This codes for CASSLGNAEQFF.

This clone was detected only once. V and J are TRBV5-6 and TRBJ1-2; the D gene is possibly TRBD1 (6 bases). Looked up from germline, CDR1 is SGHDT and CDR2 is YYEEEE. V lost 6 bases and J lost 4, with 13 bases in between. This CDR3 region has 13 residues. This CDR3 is CASTLKGGYGYTF. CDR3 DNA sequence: TGTGCCAGCACCCTAAAAGGGGGCTATGGCTACACCTTC.

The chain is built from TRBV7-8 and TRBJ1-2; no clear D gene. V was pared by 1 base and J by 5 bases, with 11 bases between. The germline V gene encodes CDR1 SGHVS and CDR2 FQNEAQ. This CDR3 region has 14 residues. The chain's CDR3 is CASSLEREYYGYTF. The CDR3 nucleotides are TGTGCCAGCAGCTTAGAAAGGGAGTATTATGGCTACACCTTC.

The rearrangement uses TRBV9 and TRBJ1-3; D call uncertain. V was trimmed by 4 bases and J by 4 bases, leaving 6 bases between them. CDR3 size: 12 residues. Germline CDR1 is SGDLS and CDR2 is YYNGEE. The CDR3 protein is CASSRHGNTIYF. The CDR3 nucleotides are TGTGCCAGCAGCCGCCACGGAAACACCATATATTTT.

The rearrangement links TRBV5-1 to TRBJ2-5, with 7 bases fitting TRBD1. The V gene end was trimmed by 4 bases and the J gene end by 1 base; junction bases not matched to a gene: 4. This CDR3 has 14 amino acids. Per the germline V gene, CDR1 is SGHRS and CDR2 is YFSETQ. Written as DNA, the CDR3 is TGCGCCAGCAGCCCGGGACAGCTCCAAGAGACCCAGTACTTC. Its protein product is CASSPGQLQETQYF. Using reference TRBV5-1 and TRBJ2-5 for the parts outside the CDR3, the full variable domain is KAGVTQTPRYLIKTRGQQVTLSCSPISGHRSVSWYQQTPGQGLQFLFEYFSETQRNKGNFPGRFSGRQFSNSRSEMNVSTLELGDSALYLCASSPGQLQETQYFGPGTRLLVL.

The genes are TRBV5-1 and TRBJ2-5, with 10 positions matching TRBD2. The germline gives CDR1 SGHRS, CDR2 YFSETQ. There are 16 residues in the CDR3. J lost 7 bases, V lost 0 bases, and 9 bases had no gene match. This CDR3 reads CASSLVGSGGSGTQYF. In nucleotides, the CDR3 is TGCGCCAGCAGCTTGGTTGGTAGCGGGGGGTCGGGGACCCAGTACTTC.

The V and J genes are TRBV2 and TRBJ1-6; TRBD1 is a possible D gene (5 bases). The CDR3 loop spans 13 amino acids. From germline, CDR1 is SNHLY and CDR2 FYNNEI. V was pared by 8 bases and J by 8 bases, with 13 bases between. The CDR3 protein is CASGGMGDSPLHF. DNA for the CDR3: TGTGCCAGCGGGGGGATGGGAGATTCACCCCTCCACTTT. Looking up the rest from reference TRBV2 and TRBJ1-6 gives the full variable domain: EPEVTQTPSHQVTQMGQEVILRCVPISNHLYFYWYRQILGQKVEFLVSFYNNEISEKSEIFDDQFSVERPDGSNFTLKIRSTKLEDSAMYFCASGGMGDSPLHFGNGTRLTVT.

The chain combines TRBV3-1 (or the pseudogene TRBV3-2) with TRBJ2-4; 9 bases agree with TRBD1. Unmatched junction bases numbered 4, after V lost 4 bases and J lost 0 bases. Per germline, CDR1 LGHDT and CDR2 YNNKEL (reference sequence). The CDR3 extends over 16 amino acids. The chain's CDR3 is CASSPGQGIAKNIQYF. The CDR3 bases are TGTGCCAGCAGCCCAGGACAGGGGATAGCCAAAAACATTCAGTACTTC.

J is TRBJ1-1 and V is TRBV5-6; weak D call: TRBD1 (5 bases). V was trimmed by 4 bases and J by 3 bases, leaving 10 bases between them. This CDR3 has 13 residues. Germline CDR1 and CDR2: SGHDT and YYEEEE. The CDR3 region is CASSPVGDTEAFF. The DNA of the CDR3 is TGTGCCAGCAGCCCAGTGGGGGACACTGAAGCTTTCTTT.

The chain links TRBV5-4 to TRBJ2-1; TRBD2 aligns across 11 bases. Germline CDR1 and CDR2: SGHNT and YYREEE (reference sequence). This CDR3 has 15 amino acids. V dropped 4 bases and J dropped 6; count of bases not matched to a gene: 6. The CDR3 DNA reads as TGTGCCAGCAGCCCCGGACTAGCGGGCCTCAATGAGCAGTTCTTC. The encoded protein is CASSPGLAGLNEQFF.

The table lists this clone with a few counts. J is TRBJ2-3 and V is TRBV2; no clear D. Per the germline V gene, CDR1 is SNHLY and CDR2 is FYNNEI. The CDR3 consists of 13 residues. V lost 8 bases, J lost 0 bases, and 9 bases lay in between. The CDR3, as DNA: TGTGCCAGCCTCGTCCTGAGCACAGATACGCAGTATTTT. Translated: CASLVLSTDTQYF.

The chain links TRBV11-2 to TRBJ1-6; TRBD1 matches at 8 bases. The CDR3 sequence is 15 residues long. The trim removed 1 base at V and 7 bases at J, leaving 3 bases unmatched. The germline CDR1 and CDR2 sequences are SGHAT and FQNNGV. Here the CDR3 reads CASSLAQGANSPLHF. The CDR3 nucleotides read TGTGCCAGCAGCTTAGCCCAGGGGGCGAATTCACCCCTCCACTTT.

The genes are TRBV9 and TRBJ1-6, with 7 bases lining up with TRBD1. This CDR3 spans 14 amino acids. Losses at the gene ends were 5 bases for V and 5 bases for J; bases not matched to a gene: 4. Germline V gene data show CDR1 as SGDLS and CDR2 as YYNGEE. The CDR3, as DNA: TGTGCCAGCAGACAGGGGATAGATAATTCACCCCTCCACTTT. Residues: CASRQGIDNSPLHF.

The CDR3 protein is CASSPSSYNSPLHF. The CDR3 region has the DNA TGTGCCAGCTCCCCGAGTTCCTATAATTCACCCCTCCACTTT. The gene calls are TRBV6-5 and TRBJ1-6; D call uncertain. Trimming shortened V by 8 bases and J by 1 base, and 9 bases separated the two germline ends. There are 14 residues in the CDR3. Per germline, CDR1 MNHEY and CDR2 SVGAGI.

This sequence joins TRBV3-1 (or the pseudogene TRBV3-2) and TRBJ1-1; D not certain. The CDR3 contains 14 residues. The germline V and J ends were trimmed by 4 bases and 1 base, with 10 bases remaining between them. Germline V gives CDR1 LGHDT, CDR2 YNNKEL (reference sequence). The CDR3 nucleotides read TGTGCCAGCAGCCCACTAGCGGGGAACACTGAAGCTTTCTTT. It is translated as CASSPLAGNTEAFF.

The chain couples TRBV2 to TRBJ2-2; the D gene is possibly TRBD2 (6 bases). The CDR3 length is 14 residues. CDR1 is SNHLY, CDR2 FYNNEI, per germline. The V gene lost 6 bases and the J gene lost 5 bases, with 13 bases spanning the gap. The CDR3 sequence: CASSETGVTGELFF. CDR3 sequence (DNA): TGTGCCAGCAGCGAAACGGGGGTAACCGGGGAGCTGTTTTTT.

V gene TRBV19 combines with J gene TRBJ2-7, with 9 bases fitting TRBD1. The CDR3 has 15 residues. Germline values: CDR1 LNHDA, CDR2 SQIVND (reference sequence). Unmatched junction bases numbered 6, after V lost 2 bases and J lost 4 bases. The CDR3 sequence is CASSISQQGAYEQYF. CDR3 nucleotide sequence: TGTGCCAGTAGTATAAGCCAACAGGGGGCATACGAGCAGTACTTC.

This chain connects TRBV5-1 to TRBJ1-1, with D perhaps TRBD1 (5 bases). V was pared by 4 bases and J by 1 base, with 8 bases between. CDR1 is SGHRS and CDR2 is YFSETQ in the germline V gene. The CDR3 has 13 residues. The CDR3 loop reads CASSRGSNTEAFF. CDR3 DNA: TGCGCCAGCAGCCGGGGCTCGAACACTGAAGCTTTCTTT.

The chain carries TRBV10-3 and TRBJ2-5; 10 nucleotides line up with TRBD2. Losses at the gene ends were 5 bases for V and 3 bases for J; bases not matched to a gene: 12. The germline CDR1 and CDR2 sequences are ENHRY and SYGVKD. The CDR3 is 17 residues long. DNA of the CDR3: TGTGCCATCAGTCCCCAAACCGGGACTAGCGATAAAGAGACCCAGTACTTC. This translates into CAISPQTGTSDKETQYF.

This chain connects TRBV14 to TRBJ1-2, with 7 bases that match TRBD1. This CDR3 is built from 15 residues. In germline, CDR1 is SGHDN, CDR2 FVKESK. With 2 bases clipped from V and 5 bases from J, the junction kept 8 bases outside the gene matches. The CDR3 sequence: CASSQLRGQTYGYTF. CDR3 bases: TGTGCCAGCAGCCAACTAAGGGGACAGACGTATGGCTACACCTTC.